This T cell receptor beta chain is drawn from a study of OX40 agonist ivuxolimab in advanced cancers. Overall study results and limits: Patients with a partial response at 0.1-3.0 mg/kg had among the lowest clonal expansion. There was clonal expansion of CD4+ and CD8+ blood T cells by week 6 at 0.1 to 3.0 mg/kg.

Assay used: immunoSEQ multiplex PCR; TCRdb lists only in-frame clones, some missing. The data hold about 32,000 clones, with around 83% observed a single time. Notes on this clone: Its antigen is unknown.

This CDR3 comprises 16 residues. Germline lookup yields CDR1 MGHRA and CDR2 YSYEKL. Deletions cut 4 bases from V and 2 bases from J, with 15 bases between. The material was CD4+ or CD8+ T cells sorted from blood, obtained in a trial of the OX40 agonist ivuxolimab. The clonotype originates from an adult with an advanced solid tumor such as melanoma, head and neck, liver or kidney cancer. The rearrangement joins TRBV4-1 to TRBJ1-5, with D unresolved. The CDR3 nucleotides read TGCGCCAGCAGCCCACGGGTTTTGGCAGGCAATCAGCCCCAGCATTTT. As protein: CASSPRVLAGNQPQHF.